What follows describes a single TCR beta chain. Its antigen is currently unknown. This sample stems from a study of response to subunit inactivated influenza vaccine. TCRdb itself ran the RT-PCR reads through MiXCR, one entry per CDR3 protein. The sample lists about 150,000 distinct CDR3 sequences, about 10% occurring once. Trimming pared 5 bases from V and 5 bases from J, leaving 15 bases between. CDR3 length equals 14 residues. CDR1 is SGHVS, CDR2 FNYEAQ, per germline. General study findings and limits: T cells newly recruited by each seasonal influenza vaccination are few, the authors suggested.

The sequencing here drew on CD8+ T cells sorted from PBMCs, taken roughly 24 months after vaccination. This chain connects TRBV7-6 to TRBJ2-5, with no clear D. The TCR originated in a man between 50 and 75 years old who received an inactivated influenza vaccine. CDR3 DNA sequence: TGTGCCAGCAGCACCCGAAGGGCTCGGGAGACCCAGTACTTC. Translation gives CASSTRRARETQYF.